The clone carrying this T cell receptor (beta chain) was detected a few times. V was clipped by 6 bases and J by 0 bases, with 21 bases between them. Germline lookup yields CDR1 ENHRY and CDR2 SYGVKD. This CDR3 spans 17 amino acids. These data belong to a study of shared T cell receptors in the human thymus. Assay: immunoSEQ multiplex PCR; the TCRdb copy retains only in-frame clones and omits some. The sample consists of roughly 500,000 clones, roughly 74% of them appearing once. The data were also submitted as part of a second study, on human thymus T cells. That study reports: Surgeons resected thymus tissue during corrective heart surgery. Related research has reported that thymic repertoires overlap highly among unrelated individuals.

The sequencing sample was made of thymocytes. This chain uses TRBV10-3 with TRBJ2-7, with D possibly being TRBD1 (6 bases). The sequence was collected from a boy younger than two with a congenital heart defect. CDR3 DNA: TGTGCCATCAGGTGTCACAAAATGGACAGCCGCTCCTACGAGCAGTACTTC. It translates to CAIRCHKMDSRSYEQYF.